Listed here is a single TCR beta chain. Primers for the PCR totalled 60 Vbeta and 13 Jbeta. This table comes from immunoSEQ multiplex PCR, and its TCRdb copy is limited to in-frame clones, with some not included. The sample consists of some 110,000 clones, almost 70% of them appearing once. The data stem from a study of cytomegalovirus exposure and HLA in healthy donors. The germline V gene encodes CDR1 SGHRS and CDR2 YFSETQ. V trimming: 0 bases; J trimming: 1 base; junction bases outside the gene matches: 4. The CDR3 is 17 amino acids. Sequencing was performed on PBMCs. The chain carries TRBV5-1 and TRBJ2-7, with 13 nucleotides matching TRBD2. The TCR was taken from a man aged 25-45 years in good health and CMV-seronegative. The CDR3 DNA sequence: TGCGCCAGCAGCTTGGGACTAGCGGGAGGCTCTTCCTACGAGCAGTACTTC. Amino acids: CASSLGLAGGSSYEQYF.